The clone carrying this T cell receptor beta chain occurred once. These data originate in a study of blood T cell repertoires in COVID-19. Study-wide background: The cDNA or gDNA used as material had been derived from T cells, B-cell-depleted T cells, or PBMCs.

In the original analysis: From reference gene primer amplification, estimates of nucleated cell counts were derived. Libraries were prepared by immunoSEQ multiplex PCR; TCRdb keeps only in-frame clonotypes and omits some of them. D and trimming come from the DNA, and the V and J calls and clone size come from that table. The sample carries about 110,000 clones, 76% recorded once. The germline V and J ends were trimmed by 5 bases and 1 base, with 10 bases remaining between them. CDR3 size: 14 residues. The germline gives CDR1 LNHDA, CDR2 SQIVND (reference sequence). The receptor was isolated from a man older than 75 with COVID-19, enrolled during active disease. Specimen: peripheral blood. The chain employs TRBV19 and TRBJ2-3, with D maybe TRBD1 (6 bases). This chain's CDR3 is CASSPRQGTDTQYF. CDR3 nucleotide sequence: TGTGCCAGTAGTCCCCGACAGGGCACAGATACGCAGTATTTT. The complete variable domain, with remaining parts taken from reference TRBV19 and TRBJ2-3, reads DGGITQSPKYLFRKEGQNVTLSCEQNLNHDAMYWYRQDPGQGLRLIYYSQIVNDFQKGDIAEGYSVSREKKESFPLTVTSAQKNPTAFYLCASSPRQGTDTQYFGPGTRLTVL.